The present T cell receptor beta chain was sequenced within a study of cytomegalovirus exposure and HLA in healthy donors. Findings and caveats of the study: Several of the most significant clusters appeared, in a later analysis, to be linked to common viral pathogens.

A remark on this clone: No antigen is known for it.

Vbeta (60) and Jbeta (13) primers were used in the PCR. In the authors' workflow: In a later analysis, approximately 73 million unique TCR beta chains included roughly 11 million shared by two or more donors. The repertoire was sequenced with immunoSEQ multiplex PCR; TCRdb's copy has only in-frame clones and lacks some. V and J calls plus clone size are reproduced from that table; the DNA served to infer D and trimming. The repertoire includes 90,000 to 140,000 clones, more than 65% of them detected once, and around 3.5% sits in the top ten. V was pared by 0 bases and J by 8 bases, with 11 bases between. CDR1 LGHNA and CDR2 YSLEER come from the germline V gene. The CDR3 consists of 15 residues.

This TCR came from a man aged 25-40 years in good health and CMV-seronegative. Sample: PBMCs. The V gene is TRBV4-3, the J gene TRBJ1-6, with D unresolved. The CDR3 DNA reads TGCGCCAGCAGCCAAGAACCGGAGTCCCATTCACCCCTCCACTTT. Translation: CASSQEPESHSPLHF.